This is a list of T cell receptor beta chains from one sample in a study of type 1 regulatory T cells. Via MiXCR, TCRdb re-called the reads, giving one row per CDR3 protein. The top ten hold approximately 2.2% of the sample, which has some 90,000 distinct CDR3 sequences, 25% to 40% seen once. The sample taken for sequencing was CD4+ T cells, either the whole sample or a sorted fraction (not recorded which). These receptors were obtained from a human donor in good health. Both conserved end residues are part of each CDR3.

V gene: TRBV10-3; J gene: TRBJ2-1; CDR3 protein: CAISESGAGEQFF
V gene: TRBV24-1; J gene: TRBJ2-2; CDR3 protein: CATRSPRGTGELFF
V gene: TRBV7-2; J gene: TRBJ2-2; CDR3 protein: CASSSPSRTANTGELFF
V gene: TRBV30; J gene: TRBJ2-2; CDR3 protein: CAWRGTGQTGELFF
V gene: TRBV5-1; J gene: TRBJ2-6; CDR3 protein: CASSLDRGNSGANVLTF
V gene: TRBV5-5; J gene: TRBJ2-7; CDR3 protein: CASTPGQGREQYF
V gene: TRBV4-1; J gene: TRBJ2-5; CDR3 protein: CASSQVGDRDGETQYF
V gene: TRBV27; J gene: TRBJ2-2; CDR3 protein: CASSNRGWNTGELFF
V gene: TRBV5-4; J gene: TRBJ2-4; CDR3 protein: CASSLAGAKNIQYF
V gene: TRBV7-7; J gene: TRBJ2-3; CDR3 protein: CASSTDLNTDTQYF
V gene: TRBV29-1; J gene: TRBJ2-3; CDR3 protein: CSGGLAGVTDTQYF
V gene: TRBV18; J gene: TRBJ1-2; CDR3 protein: CASSANNYGYTF
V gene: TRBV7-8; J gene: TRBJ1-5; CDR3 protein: CASSPGSQGGNQPQHF
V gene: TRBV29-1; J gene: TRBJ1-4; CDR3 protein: CSVGVGAVNEKLFF
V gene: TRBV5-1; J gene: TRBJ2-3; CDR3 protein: CASSSTKVQGGNTDTQYF
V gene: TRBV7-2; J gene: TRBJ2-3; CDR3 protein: CASSIIASTDTQYF
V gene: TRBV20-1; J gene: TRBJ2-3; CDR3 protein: CSATRKVSDTQYF
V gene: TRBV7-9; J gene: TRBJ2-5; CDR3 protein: CASSSLRKGRGVKETQYF
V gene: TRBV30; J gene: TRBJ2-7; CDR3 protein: CAWSGSRAGGSHEQYF
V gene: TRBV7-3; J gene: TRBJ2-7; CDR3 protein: CASSLTGLVGEQYF
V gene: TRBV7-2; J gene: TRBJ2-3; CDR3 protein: CASSLGRAPDTQYF
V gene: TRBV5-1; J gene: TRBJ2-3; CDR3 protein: CASSSGLDGTDTQYF
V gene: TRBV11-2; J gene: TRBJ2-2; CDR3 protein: CASSLVRGPGELFF
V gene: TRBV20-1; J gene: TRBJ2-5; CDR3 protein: CSAEEQETQYF
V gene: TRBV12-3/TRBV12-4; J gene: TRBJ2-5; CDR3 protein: CASSTRTGRWAQYF
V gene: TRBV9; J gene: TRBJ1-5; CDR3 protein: CASSPRIGQPQHF